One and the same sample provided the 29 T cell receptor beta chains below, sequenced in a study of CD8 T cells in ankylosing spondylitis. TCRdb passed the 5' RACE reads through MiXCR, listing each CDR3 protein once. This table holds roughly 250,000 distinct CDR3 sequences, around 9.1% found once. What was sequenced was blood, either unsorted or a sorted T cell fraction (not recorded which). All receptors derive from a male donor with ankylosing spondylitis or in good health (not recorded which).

The CDR3 DNA is TGTGCCAGCAGGACCCTCGTGGGGGCTGGCTACACCTTC. This gives the protein CASRTLVGAGYTF. The chain has TRBV5-6 and TRBJ1-2; possibly TRBD1 for D (6 bases). Trimming removed 5 bases from V and 7 bases from J, with 15 bases in between. CDR3 length: 13 residues. The germline gives CDR1 SGHDT, CDR2 YYEEEE. The full variable domain, with the rest looked up from reference TRBV5-6 and TRBJ1-2, is DAGVTQSPTHLIKTRGQQVTLRCSPKSGHDTVSWYQQALGQGPQFIFQYYEEEERQRGNFPDRFSGHQFPNYSSELNVNALLLGDSALYLCASRTLVGAGYTFGSGTRLTVV.

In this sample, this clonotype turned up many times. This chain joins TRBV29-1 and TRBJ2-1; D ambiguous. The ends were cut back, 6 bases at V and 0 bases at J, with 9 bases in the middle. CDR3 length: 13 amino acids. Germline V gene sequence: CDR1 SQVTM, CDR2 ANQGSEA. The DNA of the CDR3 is TGCAGCGTGACCTTAAACTCCTACAATGAGCAGTTCTTC. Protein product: CSVTLNSYNEQFF.

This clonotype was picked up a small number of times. CDR3 loop: CASSPSRDPSEQYF. In DNA, the CDR3 is TGTGCCAGCAGCCCCAGCCGGGACCCAAGCGAGCAGTACTTC. The chain has TRBV7-2 and TRBJ2-7, with D perhaps matching TRBD1 or TRBD2 (5 bases each). The CDR3 spans 14 residues. V shed 5 bases and J shed 6 bases, with 17 bases lying between them. Looked up from germline, CDR1 is SGHTA and CDR2 is FQGNSA. Full variable domain (outside the CDR3, taken from reference TRBV7-2 and TRBJ2-7): GAGVSQSPSNKVTEKGKDVELRCDPISGHTALYWYRQSLGQGLEFLIYFQGNSAPDKSGLPSDRFSAERTGGSVSTLTIQRTQQEDSAVYLCASSPSRDPSEQYFGPGTRLTVT.

The CDR3 here is CASSIGQRAITEAFF. For the CDR3, the DNA is TGTGCCAGTAGTATAGGCCAGAGGGCAATTACTGAAGCTTTCTTT. The J gene is TRBJ1-1, the V gene TRBV19; D is ambiguous. The CDR3 extends over 15 amino acids. V was clipped by 1 base and J by 5 bases, with 14 bases between them. Germline V gene data show CDR1 as LNHDA and CDR2 as SQIVND (reference sequence).

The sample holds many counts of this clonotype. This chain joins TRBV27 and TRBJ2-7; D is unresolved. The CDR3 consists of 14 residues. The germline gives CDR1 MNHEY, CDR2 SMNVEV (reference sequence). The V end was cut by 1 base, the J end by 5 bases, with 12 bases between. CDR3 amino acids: CASSLLAAWDEQYF. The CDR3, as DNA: TGTGCCAGCAGTTTATTGGCCGCCTGGGACGAGCAGTACTTC.

CDR3 in DNA: TGCAGTGCTAAGCCCGGGAGGTCTGGGGCCAACGTCCTGACTTTC. This gives the protein CSAKPGRSGANVLTF. This chain joins TRBV20-1 and TRBJ2-6; TRBD2 matches at 7 bases. Germline V gives CDR1 DFQATT, CDR2 SNEGSKA (reference sequence). The V segment lost 4 bases and the J segment 1 base; nucleotides outside the gene matches: 4. The CDR3 loop spans 15 amino acids.

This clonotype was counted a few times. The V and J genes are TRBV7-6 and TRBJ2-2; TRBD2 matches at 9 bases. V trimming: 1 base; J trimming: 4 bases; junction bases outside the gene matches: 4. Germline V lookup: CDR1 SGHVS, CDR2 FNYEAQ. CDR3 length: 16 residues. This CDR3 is CASSLVAGGPTGELFF. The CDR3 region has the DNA TGTGCCAGCAGCTTAGTGGCGGGAGGGCCCACCGGGGAGCTGTTTTTT.

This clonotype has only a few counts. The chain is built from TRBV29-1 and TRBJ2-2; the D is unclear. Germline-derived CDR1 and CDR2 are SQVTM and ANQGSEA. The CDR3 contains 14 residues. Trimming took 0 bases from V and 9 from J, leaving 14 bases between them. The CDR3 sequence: CSVEEGNQHRELFF. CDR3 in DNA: TGCAGCGTTGAAGAAGGAAACCAACACCGGGAGCTGTTTTTT.

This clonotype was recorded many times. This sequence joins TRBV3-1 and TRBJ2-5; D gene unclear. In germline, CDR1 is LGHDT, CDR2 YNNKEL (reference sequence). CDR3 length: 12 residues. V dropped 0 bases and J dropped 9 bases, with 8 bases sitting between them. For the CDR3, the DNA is TGTGCCAGCAGCCAAGATCGGCGAGCCCAGTACTTC. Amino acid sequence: CASSQDRRAQYF.

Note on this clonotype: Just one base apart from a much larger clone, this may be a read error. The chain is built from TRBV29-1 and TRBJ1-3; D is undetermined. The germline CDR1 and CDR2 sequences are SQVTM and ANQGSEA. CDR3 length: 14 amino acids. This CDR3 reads CSVGYRSSANTIYF. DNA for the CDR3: TGCAGCGTTGGTTACAGATCCTCTGCAAACACCATATATTTT. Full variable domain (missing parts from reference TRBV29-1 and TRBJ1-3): SAVISQKPSRDICQRGTSLTIQCQVDSQVTMMFWYRQQPGQSLTLIATANQGSEATYESGFVIDKFPISRPNLTFSTLTVSNMSPEDSSIYLCSVGYRSSANTIYFGEGSWLTVV.

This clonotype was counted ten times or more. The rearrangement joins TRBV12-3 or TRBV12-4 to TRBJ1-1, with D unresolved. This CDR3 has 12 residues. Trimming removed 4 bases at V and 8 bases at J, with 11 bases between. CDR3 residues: CASSSGRLEAFF. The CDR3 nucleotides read TGTGCCAGCAGTTCAGGCAGGCTGGAAGCTTTCTTT.

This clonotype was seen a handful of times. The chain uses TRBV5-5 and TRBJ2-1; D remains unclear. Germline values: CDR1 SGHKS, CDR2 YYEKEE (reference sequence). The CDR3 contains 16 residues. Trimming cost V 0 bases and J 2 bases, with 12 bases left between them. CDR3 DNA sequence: TGTGCCAGCAGCTTGGTTTCAGACGAAGCCTACAATGAGCAGTTCTTC. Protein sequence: CASSLVSDEAYNEQFF.

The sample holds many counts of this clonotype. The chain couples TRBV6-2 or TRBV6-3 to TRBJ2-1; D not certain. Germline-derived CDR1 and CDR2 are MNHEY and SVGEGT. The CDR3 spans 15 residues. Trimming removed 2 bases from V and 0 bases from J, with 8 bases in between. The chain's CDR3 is CASSYGPSSYNEQFF. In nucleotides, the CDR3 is TGTGCCAGCAGTTACGGACCGTCCTCCTACAATGAGCAGTTCTTC.

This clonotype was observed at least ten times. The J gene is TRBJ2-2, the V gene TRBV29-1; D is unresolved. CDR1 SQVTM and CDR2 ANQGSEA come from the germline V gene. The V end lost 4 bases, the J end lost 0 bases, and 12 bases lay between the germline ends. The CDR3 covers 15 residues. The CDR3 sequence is CSVVPSGANTGELFF. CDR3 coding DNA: TGCAGCGTTGTGCCGTCGGGCGCGAACACCGGGGAGCTGTTTTTT.

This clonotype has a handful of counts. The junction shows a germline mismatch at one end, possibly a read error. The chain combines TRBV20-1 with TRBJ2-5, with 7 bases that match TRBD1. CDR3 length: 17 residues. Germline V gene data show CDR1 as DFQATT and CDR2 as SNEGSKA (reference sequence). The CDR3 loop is CCARDPGTALSQETQYF. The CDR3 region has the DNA TGCTGTGCTAGAGACCCCGGGACAGCACTTTCCCAAGAGACCCAGTACTTC.

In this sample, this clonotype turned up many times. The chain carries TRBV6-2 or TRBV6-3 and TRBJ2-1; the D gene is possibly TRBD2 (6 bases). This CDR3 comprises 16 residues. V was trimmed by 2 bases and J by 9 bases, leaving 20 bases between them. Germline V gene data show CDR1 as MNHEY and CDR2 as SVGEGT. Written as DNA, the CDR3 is TGTGCCAGCAGTTACCACTCCGGGAGAAGCCGAGGTGAGCAGTTCTTC. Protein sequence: CASSYHSGRSRGEQFF.

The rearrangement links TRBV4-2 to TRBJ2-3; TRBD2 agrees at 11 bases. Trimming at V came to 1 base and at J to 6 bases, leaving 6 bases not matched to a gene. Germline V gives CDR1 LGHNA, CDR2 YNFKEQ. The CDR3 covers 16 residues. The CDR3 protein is CASSQGMGLAADTQYF. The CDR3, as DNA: TGTGCCAGCAGCCAAGGGATGGGACTAGCGGCGGATACGCAGTATTTT.

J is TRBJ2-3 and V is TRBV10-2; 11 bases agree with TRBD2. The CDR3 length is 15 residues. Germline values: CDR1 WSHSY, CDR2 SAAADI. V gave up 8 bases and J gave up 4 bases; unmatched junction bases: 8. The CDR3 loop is CASVVAGGLPDTQYF. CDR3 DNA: TGCGCCAGCGTAGTAGCGGGGGGGCTGCCAGATACGCAGTATTTT.

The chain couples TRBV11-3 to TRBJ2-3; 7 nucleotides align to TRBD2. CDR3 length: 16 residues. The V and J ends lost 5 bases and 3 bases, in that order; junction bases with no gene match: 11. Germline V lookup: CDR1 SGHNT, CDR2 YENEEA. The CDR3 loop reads CASSDISGTETDTQYF. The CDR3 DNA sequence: TGTGCCAGCAGCGACATAAGCGGGACCGAGACAGATACGCAGTATTTT.

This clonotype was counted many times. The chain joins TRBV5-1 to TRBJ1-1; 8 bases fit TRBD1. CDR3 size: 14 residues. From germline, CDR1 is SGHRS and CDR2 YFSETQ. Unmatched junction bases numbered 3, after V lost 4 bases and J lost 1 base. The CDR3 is CASSRGQANTEAFF. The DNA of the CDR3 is TGCGCCAGCAGCCGGGGACAGGCGAACACTGAAGCTTTCTTT.

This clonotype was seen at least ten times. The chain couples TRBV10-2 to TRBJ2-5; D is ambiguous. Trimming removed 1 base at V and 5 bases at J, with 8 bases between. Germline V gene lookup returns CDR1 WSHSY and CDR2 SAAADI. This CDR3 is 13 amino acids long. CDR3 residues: CASSEYIEETQYF. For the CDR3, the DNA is TGCGCCAGCAGTGAGTACATTGAGGAGACCCAGTACTTC.

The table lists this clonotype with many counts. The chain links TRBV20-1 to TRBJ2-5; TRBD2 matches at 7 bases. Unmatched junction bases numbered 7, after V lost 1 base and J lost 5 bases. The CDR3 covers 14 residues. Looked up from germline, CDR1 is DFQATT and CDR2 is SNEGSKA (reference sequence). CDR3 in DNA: TGCAGTGCTAGAGTGGGATGGGGAGGGGAGACCCAGTACTTC. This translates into CSARVGWGGETQYF.

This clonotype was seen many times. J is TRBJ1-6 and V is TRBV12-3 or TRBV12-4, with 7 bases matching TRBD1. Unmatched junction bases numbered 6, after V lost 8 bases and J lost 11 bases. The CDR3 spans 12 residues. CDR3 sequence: CASSGGWPPLHF. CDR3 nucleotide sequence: TGTGCCAGCTCAGGGGGTTGGCCACCCCTCCACTTT.

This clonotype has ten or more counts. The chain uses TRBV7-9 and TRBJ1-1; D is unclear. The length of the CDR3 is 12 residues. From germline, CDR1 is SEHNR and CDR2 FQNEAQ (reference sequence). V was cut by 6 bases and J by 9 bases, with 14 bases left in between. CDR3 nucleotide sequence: TGTGCCAGCAGTTTCGAAGGTACCAAAGCTTTCTTT. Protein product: CASSFEGTKAFF. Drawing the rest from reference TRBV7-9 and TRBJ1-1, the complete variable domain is DTGVSQNPRHKITKRGQNVTFRCDPISEHNRLYWYRQTLGQGPEFLTYFQNEAQLEKSRLLSDRFSAERPKGSFSTLEIQRTEQGDSAMYLCASSFEGTKAFFGQGTRLTVV.

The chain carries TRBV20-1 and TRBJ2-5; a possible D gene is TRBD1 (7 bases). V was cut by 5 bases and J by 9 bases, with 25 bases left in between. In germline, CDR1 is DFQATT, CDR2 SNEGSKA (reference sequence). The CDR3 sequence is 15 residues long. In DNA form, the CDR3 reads TGCAGTGCTCCGGAAACTTACAGGGGACTGTTGGCCCAGTACTTC. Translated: CSAPETYRGLLAQYF.

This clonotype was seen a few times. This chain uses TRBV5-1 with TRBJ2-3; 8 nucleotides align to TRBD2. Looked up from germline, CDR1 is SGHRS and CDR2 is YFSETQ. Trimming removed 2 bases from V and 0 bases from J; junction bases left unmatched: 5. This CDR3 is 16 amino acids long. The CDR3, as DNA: TGCGCCAGCAGCTTAACCTCTAGCGGGAGCACAGATACGCAGTATTTT. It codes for CASSLTSSGSTDTQYF.

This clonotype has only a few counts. In nucleotides, the CDR3 is TGCGCCAGCAGCTTGGACGGAGGGGGCGCGAGCGGAAACACCATATATTTT. Protein: CASSLDGGGASGNTIYF. The chain links TRBV5-1 to TRBJ1-3; 7 bases are a match to TRBD1. The CDR3 is made up of 17 amino acids. The ends lost 0 bases at V and 4 bases at J; junction bases unmatched: 10. Germline CDR1 SGHRS, CDR2 YFSETQ.

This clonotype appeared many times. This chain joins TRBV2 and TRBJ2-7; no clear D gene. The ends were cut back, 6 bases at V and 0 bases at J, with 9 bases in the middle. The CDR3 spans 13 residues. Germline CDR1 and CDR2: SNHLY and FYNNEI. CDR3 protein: CASSLLYSYEQYF. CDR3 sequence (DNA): TGTGCCAGCAGCCTTCTATACTCCTACGAGCAGTACTTC.

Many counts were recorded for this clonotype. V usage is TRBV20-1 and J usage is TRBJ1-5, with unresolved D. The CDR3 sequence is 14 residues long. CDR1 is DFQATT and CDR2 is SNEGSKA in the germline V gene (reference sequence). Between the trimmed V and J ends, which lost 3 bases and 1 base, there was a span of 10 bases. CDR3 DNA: TGCAGTGCTAGCTATGGGATGAGCAATCAGCCCCAGCATTTT. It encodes CSASYGMSNQPQHF.